The text below deals with one TCR beta chain. Its cognate antigen has yet to be identified. Base qualities are not recorded, but no much larger clone differs from it by a single base. CDR1 and CDR2 (SGHAT, FQNNGV) derive from the germline V gene. Trimming takes 2 bases from V and 1 base from J, and the germline ends sit 6 bases apart. Including cysteine and phenylalanine, the CDR3 has 15 amino acids. The retained sequence is limited to the CDR3, 45 bases, with the frame set at the first base. This sample is drawn from a study of CD8+ T cells in alopecia areata (dated by TCRdb to between 2018 and 2020). A note on the overall study: The study used high-throughput TCRbeta sequencing to examine T cell clonal expansion in alopecia areata, in both the C3H/HeJ mouse model and human patients. Human TCRbeta sequencing covered scalp tissue and sorted CD4+ and CD8+ peripheral blood T cells from patchy and totalis/universalis alopecia areata patients and healthy controls. Scalp clonality was compared across normal scalp (n=4), patchy alopecia areata scalp (n=8), and alopecia totalis/universalis scalp (n=8). RNA was extracted with the PAXgene miRNA kit for fixed scalp, the miRNeasy kit for PBMCs, and the RNeasy kit for mouse skin. Amplification of TCRbeta CDR3 regions was done by immunoSEQ multiplex PCR using 35 Vbeta forward primers and 13 Jbeta reverse primers. Results the study describes overall, beyond this receptor: Unlike mouse skin, which is dominated by gammadelta T cells, normal human skin has resident alphabeta T cells that are also sequenced, and this complicates analysis of the scalp TCR repertoire. Shared TCR sequences between patients were less evident than in mice, which may be partly attributable to HLA diversity in the patient population. Higher clonality and more expanded CD8+ clones were observed in lesional scalp than in normal scalp, particularly in alopecia totalis/universalis, a finding suggestive of antigenic drive.

PBMCs were isolated by density centrifugation and stained for CD3, CD4 and CD8, after which CD4+ and CD8+ T cells were sorted on a FACSAria. Scalp biopsies and blood samples were provided by unaffected controls. Receptors were amplified or captured by the immunoSEQ multiplex PCR assay. RNA was extracted from all samples and reverse transcribed into cDNA, which served as template for TCR sequencing. First-strand cDNA was synthesized with SuperScript III using a 2:1 mix of oligo-dT and random hexamers. A synthetic immune receptor repertoire was used to gauge amplification bias, and whatever bias remained was removed computationally. In the original analysis: Raw reads were preprocessed to remove errors, and CDR3 was defined by IMGT conventions from the conserved cysteine to phenylalanine. Clonality was computed by normalizing Shannon entropy by log2 of the number of productive unique TCRs and subtracting the result from 1. Scalp TCRbeta sequences were cross-referenced with sorted blood CD4 and CD8 repertoires so that the CD4 or CD8 identity of scalp clones could be inferred. TCRdb provides this immuneACCESS table in a form limited to in-frame rearrangements. Some clones are lacking; in checked studies, under half of them reflect an unresolved V gene, and why the rest are absent is not known. D and trimming come from the DNA, and the V and J calls and clone size come from that table. This sample is represented by roughly 140,000 clones; about three fifths of them were singletons. Of the sample, roughly a third is held by the ten largest clones.

The sequenced material came from CD8+ T cells sorted from blood. The source is a human donor in good health. The chain joins TRBV11-2 to TRBJ2-6, with the D gene call left open. Here is the DNA: TGTGCCAGCAGCTTACTAGGGTCTGGGGCCAACGTCCTGACTTTC. The translation is CASSLLGSGANVLTF.